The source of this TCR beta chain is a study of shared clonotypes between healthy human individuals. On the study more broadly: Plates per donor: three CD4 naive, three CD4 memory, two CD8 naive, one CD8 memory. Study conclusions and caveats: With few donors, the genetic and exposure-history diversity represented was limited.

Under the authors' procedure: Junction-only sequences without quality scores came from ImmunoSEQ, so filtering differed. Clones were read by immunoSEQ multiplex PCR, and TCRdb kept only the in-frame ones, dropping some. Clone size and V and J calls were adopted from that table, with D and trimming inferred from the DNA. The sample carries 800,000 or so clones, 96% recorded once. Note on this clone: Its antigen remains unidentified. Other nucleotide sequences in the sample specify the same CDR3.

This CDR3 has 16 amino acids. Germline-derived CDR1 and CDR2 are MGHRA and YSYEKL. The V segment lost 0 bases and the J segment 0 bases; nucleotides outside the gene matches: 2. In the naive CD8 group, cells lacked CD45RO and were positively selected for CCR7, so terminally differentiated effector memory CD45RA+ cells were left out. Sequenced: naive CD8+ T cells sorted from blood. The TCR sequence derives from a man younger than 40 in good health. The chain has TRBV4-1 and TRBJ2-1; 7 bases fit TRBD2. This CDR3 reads CASSQEGGSSYNEQFF. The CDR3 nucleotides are TGCGCCAGCAGCCAAGAGGGGGGGTCCTCCTACAATGAGCAGTTCTTC.